The table lists the clone carrying this T cell receptor (beta chain) with a few counts. Profiled with immunoSEQ multiplex PCR; TCRdb holds only in-frame clones, not every one. The data show over 45,000 clones, with 93% seen just once and more than 2% held by the top ten. This entry is derived from a study of T cell changes during pregnancy in multiple sclerosis. Looked up from germline, CDR1 is SQVTM and CDR2 is ANQGSEA. V was cut by 4 bases and J by 0 bases, with 6 bases left in between. The CDR3 sequence is 12 residues long. Sequences were derived from CD8+ T cells from peripheral blood mononuclear cells, sampled in the third trimester of pregnancy. The receptor was isolated from a female donor with multiple sclerosis, enrolled in a pregnancy study. V is TRBV29-1 and J is TRBJ1-1; no firm D call. The CDR3 sequence is CSVALLNTEAFF. The CDR3 nucleotides read TGCAGCGTTGCCCTGTTGAACACTGAAGCTTTCTTT.